Presented here are 2 T cell receptor beta chains from one specimen sequenced in a study of neoadjuvant nivolumab and ipilimumab in lung cancer. Only in-frame clones appear in the TCRdb table, and some are missing; sequencing was by immunoSEQ multiplex PCR. The table lists about 4,000 clones, 75% to 85% of them singletons. Sequenced here: peripheral blood, sampled after neoadjuvant nivolumab, alone or with ipilimumab, at or shortly before surgery. The receptors originated from an adult with non-small cell lung cancer.

J is TRBJ2-5 and V is TRBV6-6, with D unresolved. V dropped 4 bases and J dropped 4 bases, with 10 bases sitting between them. The CDR3 length is 13 residues. The germline V gene encodes CDR1 MNHNY and CDR2 SVGAGI (reference sequence). CDR3 in amino acids: CASSFQAAETQYF. DNA for the CDR3: TGTGCCAGCAGTTTTCAGGCGGCAGAGACCCAGTACTTC.

The V call is TRBV25-1, the J call TRBJ2-7; D perhaps matches TRBD2 (6 bases). The CDR3 has 14 amino acids. The germline gives CDR1 MGHDK, CDR2 SYGVNS. V was cut by 4 bases and J by 0 bases, with 10 bases left in between. The CDR3 coding sequence is TGTGCCAGCAGTGTAGCGGCAAGCTCCTACGAGCAGTACTTC. Its protein is CASSVAASSYEQYF.